This T cell receptor (beta chain) is from a study of blood T cell repertoires in COVID-19. As for the study in general: Acute and convalescent COVID-19 samples came from the United States, Italy and Spain.

Per the study methods: Amplification of reference gene primers was used by the study to estimate nucleated cell counts. Repertoires were generated with immunoSEQ multiplex PCR, while TCRdb's copy carries only in-frame clones and drops some. Clone size and the V and J calls come from that table; the DNA yielded D and trimming. The table has under 150,000 clones, more than 75% seen once. The V segment lost 3 bases and the J segment 13 bases; nucleotides outside the gene matches: 7. The CDR3 has 12 amino acids. Looked up from germline, CDR1 is SGHTA and CDR2 is FQGNSA. This clone has a single count. Source material: peripheral blood. The receptor was isolated from a man between 60 and 75 years old with acute or convalescent COVID-19. The rearrangement uses TRBV7-2 and TRBJ2-7, with TRBD1 matching 9 bases. The chain's CDR3 is CASSLTGGIPYF. The CDR3 DNA reads as TGTGCCAGCAGCTTGACAGGGGGAATCCCCTACTTC.